The clone carrying this TCR beta chain has only a few counts. The sample belongs to a study of control samples from healthy donors and cancer patients. Profiled with immunoSEQ multiplex PCR; TCRdb holds only in-frame clones, not every one. This sample has fewer than 500,000 clones, with around nine tenths found just once. There are 15 residues in the CDR3. Germline V lookup: CDR1 LGHNA, CDR2 YNFKEQ. Trimming cost V 4 bases and J 0 bases, with 10 bases left between them. The TCR originated in a man aged 40-49 years with head and neck cancer. Sequencing was carried out using PBMCs. This chain joins TRBV4-2 and TRBJ2-1; D not resolved. CDR3 in DNA: TGTGCCAGCAGCCCATCGGAGAGCTCCTACAATGAGCAGTTCTTC. This sequence encodes CASSPSESSYNEQFF.